A single TCR beta chain is shown here with its context. No cognate antigen has been identified for it. No base qualities exist here, and no much larger clone lies one base off it. Library method: the immunoSEQ multiplex PCR assay. TCR beta CDR3 sequencing was performed on DNA from the cultured, isolated CD4+ T cells. The authors' pipeline ran thus. Non-productive TCR sequences were discarded, and reads were trimmed to the CDR3 region, with only CDR3s of 7 or more amino acids retained. The MANAFEST web app was used to pick out antigen-specific clonotypes by comparing their expansion in peptide wells with that in reference cultures. To be called positive, a clone needed expansion at FDR<0.05 compared with the reference and with all other wells, an odds ratio greater than 5, and a frequency greater than 0.1% in two replicate wells. Clonotypes significantly expanded in SARS-CoV-2 spike wells and in at least one common cold coronavirus spike condition were defined as cross-reactive. CDR3 similarity was assessed by Levenshtein distance with the stringdist R package, and unrooted trees were built with ape in R 3.6.1. As stored in TCRdb, this immuneACCESS dataset retains in-frame rearrangements with V and J assigned. A fraction of the clones does not appear; measured against another copy, unresolved V genes explain less than half of the discrepancy, and the remainder lacks a known reason. V and J calls and clone size are those listed in that table; D and trimming were worked out from the DNA. This sample has roughly 25,000 clones in its table, and about 80% of those were observed once. Around 15% of the sample is held by the ten biggest clonotypes.

The data originate from a study of vaccination effects on CD4 cells after COVID-19 (dated by TCRdb to between 2021 and 2023). Looking at the study overall: Participants received two doses of either the BNT162b2 or the mRNA-1273 mRNA SARS-CoV-2 vaccine. Pre-vaccine samples were collected from two convalescent patients 16 days and one week before the first dose, corresponding to 142 and 148 days after COVID-19 diagnosis. The study compared SARS-CoV-2 spike-specific CD4+ TCR repertoires before and after mRNA vaccination in COVID-19 convalescent patients and infection-naive vaccine recipients. A total of 10 COVID-19 convalescent patients and several SARS-CoV-2-naive healthy vaccine recipients were included in the full study. The Oncomine TCR Beta short-read assay on an Illumina iSeq 100 was used to sequence cultures from other donors in the study.

Beyond this particular receptor, the publication reports: At late post-vaccination timepoints, both infection-induced and vaccine-induced clones showed marked clonal contraction, consistent with waning T cell responses. In convalescent patients, the post-vaccine spike-reactive repertoire consisted mainly of new vaccine-induced clones, largely distinct from infection-induced clones. Only a small number of convalescent patients were included, and no early post-infection timepoints were available, which limited the study.

In the ViraFEST assay, PBMC were stimulated with viral peptide pools, and TCR sequencing was then used to find antigen-specific CD4+ T cell clonotypes based on their expansion. After more than nine days of culture, CD4+ T cells were isolated with the EasySep CD4+ T cell isolation kit. PCR-confirmed SARS-CoV-2 infection had occurred in convalescent patients between March and December 2020, before the Alpha, Beta and Delta variants emerged in the United States. Some 2 million PBMC per well were cultured with approximately 10 ug/ml peptides in IMDM containing 5% human AB serum, around 10 IU/ml IL-2 and gentamicin. Half of the culture medium was replaced with fresh IL-2-containing medium on days 3 and 7. Unless noted otherwise, every peptide stimulation condition was grown in triplicate wells. Using Ficoll-Paque Plus gradient centrifugation, PBMC were separated from whole blood and then either used fresh or cryopreserved at -140C. Overlapping peptide pools spanned the spike proteins of SARS-CoV-2 and the common cold coronaviruses HCoV-NL63, HCoV-OC43 and HCoV-229E. The QIAamp micro DNA kit was used to extract genomic DNA from the cultured CD4+ T cells.

Sequencing used CD4+ T cells from PBMCs cultured with HCoV-NL63 spike peptides, obtained before COVID-19 vaccination. The intended sense of this specimen's cell subset or site label: HCoV-NL63 spike overlapping peptide pool stimulation. The receptor was derived from a human donor who had a prior SARS-CoV-2 infection.

In nucleotides, the sequence is TGTGCCAGCAGTGAAAGTTCCCTCCAAAATGAGCAGTTCTTC. Its protein reads: CASSESSLQNEQFF. The rearranged chain carries TRBV25-1 and TRBJ2-1; no confident D gene assignment can be made. The CDR3 has 14 amino acids, counting the end cysteine and phenylalanine. The DNA shown is the 42-base CDR3, in frame from base 1. At the junction V is shortened by 2 bases and J by 7 bases, with 12 bases in between. According to the germline V gene, CDR1 reads MGHDK and CDR2 reads SYGVNS.